Only one count was recorded for the clone carrying this T cell receptor beta chain. This sample was included in a study of blood T cell repertoires in COVID-19. The wider study: Researchers got acute and convalescent COVID-19 samples from the United States, Italy and Spain. In each case, the material was cDNA or gDNA derived from T cells, B-cell-depleted T cells, or PBMCs.

Original processing methods: Using reference gene primer amplification, nucleated cell counts were estimated. Repertoires were generated with immunoSEQ multiplex PCR, while TCRdb's copy carries only in-frame clones and drops some. V, J and clone size are those of that table, while D and trimming were read from the DNA. The sample yields some 74,000 clones, 80% to 90% seen once. V lost 2 bases and J lost 1; bases outside the gene matches: 4. Germline CDR1 reads MNHEY; CDR2 reads SVGEGT. This CDR3 spans 15 amino acids. This receptor was taken from a man over 45 with active COVID-19. The rearrangement joins TRBV6-2 or TRBV6-3 to TRBJ1-2; 7 nucleotides agree with TRBD1. The sample taken for sequencing was peripheral blood. CDR3 sequence: CASSYTGTDNYGYTF. The DNA for the CDR3 is TGTGCCAGCAGTTACACAGGGACAGATAACTATGGCTACACCTTC.